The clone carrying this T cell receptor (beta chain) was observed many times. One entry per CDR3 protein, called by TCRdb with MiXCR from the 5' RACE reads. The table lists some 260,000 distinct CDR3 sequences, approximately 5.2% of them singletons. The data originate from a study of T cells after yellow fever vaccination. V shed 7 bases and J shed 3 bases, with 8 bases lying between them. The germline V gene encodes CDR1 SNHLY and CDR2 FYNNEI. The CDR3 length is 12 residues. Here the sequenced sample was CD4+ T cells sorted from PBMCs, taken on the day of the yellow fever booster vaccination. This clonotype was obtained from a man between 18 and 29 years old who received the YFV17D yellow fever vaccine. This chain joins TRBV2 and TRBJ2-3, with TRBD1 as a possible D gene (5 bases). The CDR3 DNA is TGTGCCAGCAACCGACAGACAGATACGCAGTATTTT. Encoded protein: CASNRQTDTQYF.